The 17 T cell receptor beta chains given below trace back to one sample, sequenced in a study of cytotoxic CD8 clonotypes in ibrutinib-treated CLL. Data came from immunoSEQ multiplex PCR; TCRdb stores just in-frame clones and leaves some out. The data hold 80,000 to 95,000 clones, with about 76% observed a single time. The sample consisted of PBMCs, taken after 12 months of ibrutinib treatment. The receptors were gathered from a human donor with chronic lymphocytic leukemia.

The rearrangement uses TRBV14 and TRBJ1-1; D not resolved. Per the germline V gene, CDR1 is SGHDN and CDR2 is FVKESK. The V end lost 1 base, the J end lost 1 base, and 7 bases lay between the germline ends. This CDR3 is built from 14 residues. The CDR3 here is CASSQGLANTEAFF. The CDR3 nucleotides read TGTGCCAGCAGCCAAGGTCTCGCGAACACTGAAGCTTTCTTT.

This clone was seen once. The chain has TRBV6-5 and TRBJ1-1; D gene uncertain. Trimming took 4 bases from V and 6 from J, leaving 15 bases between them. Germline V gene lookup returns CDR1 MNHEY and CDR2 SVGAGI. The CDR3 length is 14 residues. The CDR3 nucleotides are TGTGCCAGCAGTTCCCTCGGGGAAGGTCCTGAAGCTTTCTTT. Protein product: CASSSLGEGPEAFF.

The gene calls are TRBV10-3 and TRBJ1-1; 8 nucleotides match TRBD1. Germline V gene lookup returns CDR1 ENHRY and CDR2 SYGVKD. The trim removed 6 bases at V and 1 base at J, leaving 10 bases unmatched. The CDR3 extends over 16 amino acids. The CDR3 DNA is TGTGCCATCAGACCTCAGGGGGCAGGGTCGAACACTGAAGCTTTCTTT. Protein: CAIRPQGAGSNTEAFF.

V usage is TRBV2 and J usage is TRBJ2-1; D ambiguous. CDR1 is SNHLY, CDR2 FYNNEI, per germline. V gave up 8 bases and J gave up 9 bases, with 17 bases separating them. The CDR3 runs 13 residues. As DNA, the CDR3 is TGTGCCAGCGGCCAGGATGGTGCCGCTGAGCAGTTCTTC. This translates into CASGQDGAAEQFF.

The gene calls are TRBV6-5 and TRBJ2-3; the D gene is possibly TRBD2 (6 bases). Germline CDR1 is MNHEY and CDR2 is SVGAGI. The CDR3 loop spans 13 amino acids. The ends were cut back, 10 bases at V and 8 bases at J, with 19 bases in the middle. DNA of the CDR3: TGTGCCACCGTAGCGGAGCCCCGGGGTACGCAGTATTTT. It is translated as CATVAEPRGTQYF.

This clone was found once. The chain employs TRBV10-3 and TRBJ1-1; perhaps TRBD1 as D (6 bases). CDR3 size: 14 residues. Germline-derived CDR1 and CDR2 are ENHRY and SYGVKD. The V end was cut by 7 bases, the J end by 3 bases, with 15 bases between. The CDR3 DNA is TGTGCCATCAACCCAGGGGCCCTGGACACTGAAGCTTTCTTT. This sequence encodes CAINPGALDTEAFF.

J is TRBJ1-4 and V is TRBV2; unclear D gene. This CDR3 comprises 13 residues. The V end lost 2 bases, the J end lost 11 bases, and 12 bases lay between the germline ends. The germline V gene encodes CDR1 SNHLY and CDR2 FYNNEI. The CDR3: CASSESPAGKLFF. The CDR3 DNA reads TGTGCCAGCAGTGAAAGCCCCGCGGGGAAACTGTTTTTT.

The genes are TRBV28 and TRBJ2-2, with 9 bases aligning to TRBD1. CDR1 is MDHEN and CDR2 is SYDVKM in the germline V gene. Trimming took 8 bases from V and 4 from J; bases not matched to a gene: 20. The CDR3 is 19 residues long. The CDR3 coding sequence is TGTGCCAGCGGAGTCCCGGGACAGGGTACCTGGGGGGTCACCGGGGAGCTGTTTTTT. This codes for CASGVPGQGTWGVTGELFF.

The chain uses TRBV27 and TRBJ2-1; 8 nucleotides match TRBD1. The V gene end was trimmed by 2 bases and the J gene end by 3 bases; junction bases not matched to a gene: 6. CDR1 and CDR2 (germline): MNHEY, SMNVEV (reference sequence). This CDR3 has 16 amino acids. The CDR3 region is CASSLPTGASYNEQFF. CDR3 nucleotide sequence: TGTGCCAGCAGTTTACCGACAGGGGCCAGCTACAATGAGCAGTTCTTC.

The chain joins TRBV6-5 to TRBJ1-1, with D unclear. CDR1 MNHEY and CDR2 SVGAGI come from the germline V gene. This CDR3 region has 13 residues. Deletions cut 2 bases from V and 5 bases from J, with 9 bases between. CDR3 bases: TGTGCCAGCAGTTACGGACGGAGGACTGAAGCTTTCTTT. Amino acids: CASSYGRRTEAFF.

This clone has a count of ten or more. The CDR3 DNA follows: TGCAGCGTTGCGGGGGGACAGGGTCGGGCCTATGGCTACACCTTC. Amino acids: CSVAGGQGRAYGYTF. This chain connects TRBV29-1 to TRBJ1-2; 9 positions match TRBD1. Unmatched junction bases numbered 10, after V lost 4 bases and J lost 4 bases. Germline V gene lookup returns CDR1 SQVTM and CDR2 ANQGSEA. CDR3 length equals 15 residues. Based on the CDR3 plus reference TRBV29-1 and TRBJ1-2, the full variable domain is SAVISQKPSRDICQRGTSLTIQCQVDSQVTMMFWYRQQPGQSLTLIATANQGSEATYESGFVIDKFPISRPNLTFSTLTVSNMSPEDSSIYLCSVAGGQGRAYGYTFGSGTRLTVV.

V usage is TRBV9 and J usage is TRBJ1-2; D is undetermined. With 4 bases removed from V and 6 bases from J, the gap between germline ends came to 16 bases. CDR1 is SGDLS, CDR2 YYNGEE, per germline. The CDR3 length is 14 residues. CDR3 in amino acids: CASSPHWGGDGYTF. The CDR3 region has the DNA TGTGCCAGCAGCCCCCACTGGGGTGGGGATGGCTACACCTTC.

The CDR3 nucleotides are TGTGCCAGCTCCCCGGACCGAGGGCACGAGCAGTACTTC. This codes for CASSPDRGHEQYF. This sequence joins TRBV18 and TRBJ2-7; D possibly corresponds to TRBD2 (5 bases). This CDR3 region has 13 residues. V dropped 6 bases and J dropped 5 bases, with 14 bases sitting between them. CDR1 is KGHSH, CDR2 LQKENI, per germline. Filled out from reference TRBV18 and TRBJ2-7, the complete variable domain reads NAGVMQNPRHLVRRRGQEARLRCSPMKGHSHVYWYRQLPEEGLKFMVYLQKENIIDESGMPKERFSAEFPKEGPSILRIQQVVRGDSAAYFCASSPDRGHEQYFGPGTRLTVT.

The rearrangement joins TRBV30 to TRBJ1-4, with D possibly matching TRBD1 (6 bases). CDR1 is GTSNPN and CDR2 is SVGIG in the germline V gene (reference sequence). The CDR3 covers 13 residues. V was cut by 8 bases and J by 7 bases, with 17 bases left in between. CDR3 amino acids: CAGRPGGGEKLFF. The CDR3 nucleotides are TGTGCCGGACGGCCGGGGGGCGGTGAAAAACTGTTTTTT.

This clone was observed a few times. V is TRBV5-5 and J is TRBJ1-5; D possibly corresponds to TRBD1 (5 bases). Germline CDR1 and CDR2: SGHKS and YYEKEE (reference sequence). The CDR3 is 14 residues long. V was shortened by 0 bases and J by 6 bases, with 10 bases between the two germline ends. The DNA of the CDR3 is TGTGCCAGCAGCTTGGAGGGTAGGGGTCAGCCCCAGCATTTT. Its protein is CASSLEGRGQPQHF.

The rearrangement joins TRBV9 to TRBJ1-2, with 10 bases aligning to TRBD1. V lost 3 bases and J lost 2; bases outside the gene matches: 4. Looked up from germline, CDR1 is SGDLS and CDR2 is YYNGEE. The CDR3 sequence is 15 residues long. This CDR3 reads CASSAGTGANYGYTF. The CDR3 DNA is TGTGCCAGCAGCGCCGGGACAGGGGCCAACTATGGCTACACCTTC.

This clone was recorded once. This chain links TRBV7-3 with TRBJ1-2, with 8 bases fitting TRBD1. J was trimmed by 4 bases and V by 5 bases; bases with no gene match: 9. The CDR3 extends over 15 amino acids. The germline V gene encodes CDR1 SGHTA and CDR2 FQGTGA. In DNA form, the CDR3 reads TGTGCCAGCAGCCCGGGACAGGTGGGGGTCTATGGCTACACCTTC. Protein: CASSPGQVGVYGYTF.